A selection of T cell receptor beta chains follows, all from one sample in a study of CD8 T cells in ankylosing spondylitis. TCRdb processed the 5' RACE reads anew with MiXCR; each CDR3 protein has one entry. The table shows about 36,000 distinct CDR3 sequences, with roughly 11% occurring only once. The specimen was synovial fluid, either unsorted or a sorted T cell fraction (not recorded which). The receptor source for this set is a male donor with ankylosing spondylitis. Both conserved end residues are trimmed from each CDR3.

V gene,J gene,CDR3 protein
TRBV7-2,TRBJ2-3,ASSLVSGTSGPDTQY
TRBV3-1,TRBJ1-1,ASRETGHGAF
TRBV18,TRBJ1-2,ASSPPVGQGNNYGYT
TRBV11-1,TRBJ2-7,ASSLTGVVYEQY
TRBV12-3/TRBV12-4,TRBJ2-1,ASTLGNEQF
TRBV27,TRBJ2-7,ASSVLAGGSSYEQY
TRBV19,TRBJ2-5,ASSLRAAGVETQY
TRBV30,TRBJ1-1,AWSAPGAEAF
TRBV20-1,TRBJ2-2,SASRAVTGELF
TRBV13,TRBJ2-2,ASSTYVTRHTGELF
TRBV11-2,TRBJ2-5,ASSLAQGAVETQY
TRBV4-2,TRBJ2-5,ASSQASGHVGETQY
TRBV7-9,TRBJ2-5,ASSATFPAYRETQY
TRBV9,TRBJ2-7,ASSGSGSSPEQY
TRBV12-3/TRBV12-4,TRBJ2-3,ASSLGTPRGTDTQY
TRBV7-8,TRBJ2-7,ASSLHGGSASSYEQY
TRBV12-3/TRBV12-4,TRBJ2-2,ASRRGTSEDTGELF
TRBV5-5,TRBJ2-1,ASSRAQVGGEQF
TRBV12-3/TRBV12-4,TRBJ1-5,ASSDGTGVQPQH
TRBV6-1,TRBJ2-6,ASRAIPGSGANVLT
TRBV3-1,TRBJ1-6,ASSRTGTGTSPLH
TRBV24-1,TRBJ2-3,ATSDSDRVADTQY
TRBV20-1,TRBJ2-7,SASLRASGIGEQY
TRBV28,TRBJ2-2,ASSLLGGGELF
TRBV28,TRBJ2-7,ASTPSGGTYEQY
TRBV16,TRBJ1-1,ASSPTDKRNTEAF
TRBV3-1,TRBJ2-2,ASSQDIKVAGELFF
TRBV29-1,TRBJ1-1,SVQTGTANTEAF
TRBV9,TRBJ2-5,ASTNAGPGGTQY
TRBV5-6,TRBJ1-1,ASSISGLRRTEAF
TRBV6-2/TRBV6-3,TRBJ1-5,ATYGQGGQPQH
TRBV9,TRBJ2-1,ASGTDSYNEQF
TRBV25-1,TRBJ1-1,ASRGEIDRSTEAF
TRBV5-1,TRBJ2-5,ASSTAGTAETQY
TRBV19,TRBJ1-1,ASTTGTGTEAF
TRBV20-1,TRBJ2-1,SAFRGAYNEQF
TRBV21-1,TRBJ1-2,ASSPRPRDGYT
TRBV20-1,TRBJ1-6,SARLSYNSPLH
TRBV4-3,TRBJ2-1,ASSRQGWDNEQF